Following are 30 T cell receptor beta chains from one sample sequenced in a study of T cell repertoires in cytomegalovirus infection. TCRdb re-analysed the reads in MiXCR, keeping a single row per CDR3 protein. The repertoire holds about 150,000 distinct CDR3 sequences, with more than 15% as singletons. Sequenced material: CD8+ T cells from PBMCs. All receptors derive from a human donor in good health (CMV status not recorded). Some clones in this sample may be carry-over from other donors' samples.

This clonotype was observed many times. The chain has TRBV7-2 and TRBJ2-1; TRBD2 matches at 14 bases. CDR1 SGHTA and CDR2 FQGNSA come from the germline V gene. The length of the CDR3 is 15 residues. With 5 bases clipped from V and 7 bases from J, the junction kept 4 bases outside the gene matches. CDR3 DNA: TGTGCCAGCAGCGCGACTAGCGGGAGGGCAAATGAGCAGTTCTTC. Its protein product is CASSATSGRANEQFF.

This chain uses TRBV6-2 or TRBV6-3 with TRBJ1-2; D possibly corresponds to TRBD1 (5 bases). With 7 bases removed from V and 7 bases from J, the gap between germline ends came to 25 bases. Per germline, CDR1 MNHEY and CDR2 SVGEGT. This CDR3 contains 16 residues. The CDR3 loop reads CASNFQYRDPSGGYTF. For the CDR3, the DNA is TGTGCCAGCAATTTTCAATACCGGGACCCAAGTGGTGGCTACACCTTC.

This clonotype was detected only a few times. The rearrangement uses TRBV28 and TRBJ1-1; D may be TRBD1 (6 bases). V shed 5 bases and J shed 6 bases, with 19 bases lying between them. Germline lookup yields CDR1 MDHEN and CDR2 SYDVKM. The CDR3 is 15 amino acids. CDR3 coding DNA: TGTGCCAGCAGTACACGGTCTTACAGGGACCCTGAAGCTTTCTTT. It specifies CASSTRSYRDPEAFF.

The genes are TRBV14 and TRBJ1-4, with TRBD1 identical over 7 bases. Per the germline V gene, CDR1 is SGHDN and CDR2 is FVKESK. The ends lost 0 bases at V and 8 bases at J; junction bases unmatched: 12. CDR3 size: 17 residues. In DNA, the CDR3 is TGTGCCAGCAGCCAAGAAGACCTGACAGGGTTGGGCGAAAAACTGTTTTTT. Its protein product is CASSQEDLTGLGEKLFF.

The V gene is TRBV5-1, the J gene TRBJ1-4; weak D call: TRBD1 (5 bases). This CDR3 is built from 13 residues. V lost 4 bases to trimming and J lost 5 bases, with 9 bases between them. Germline V gene data show CDR1 as SGHRS and CDR2 as YFSETQ. CDR3 nucleotide sequence: TGCGCCAGCAGCATCGAGGGGAATGAAAAACTGTTTTTT. This codes for CASSIEGNEKLFF.

This clonotype has just a few counts. The J gene is TRBJ1-1, the V gene TRBV28; possible D gene TRBD1, 5 bases. This CDR3 region has 13 residues. Germline values: CDR1 MDHEN, CDR2 SYDVKM. V shed 3 bases and J shed 7 bases, with 12 bases lying between them. This CDR3 is CASSFWDGGEAFF. The DNA for the CDR3 is TGTGCCAGCAGTTTTTGGGACGGAGGTGAAGCTTTCTTT.

CDR3 nucleotides: TGCAGTGCCCGGGCAGTGGGCGGGGGCCGGGATGAGCAGTTCTTC. This translates into CSARAVGGGRDEQFF. V and J are TRBV20-1 and TRBJ2-1, with D perhaps matching TRBD2 (7 bases). The CDR3 extends over 15 amino acids. The germline V and J ends were trimmed by 6 bases and 8 bases, with 23 bases remaining between them. CDR1 is DFQATT, CDR2 SNEGSKA, per germline (reference sequence).

The chain joins TRBV9 to TRBJ2-1; D could derive from TRBD1 or TRBD2 (5 bases each). The V gene lost 4 bases and the J gene lost 6 bases, with 14 bases spanning the gap. The CDR3 runs 14 residues. From germline, CDR1 is SGDLS and CDR2 YYNGEE. The CDR3 is CASSPSVGGNEQFF. CDR3 coding DNA: TGTGCCAGCAGCCCCTCAGTTGGGGGCAATGAGCAGTTCTTC.

The chain links TRBV7-6 to TRBJ1-2, with D uncertain. V was shortened by 9 bases and J by 1 base, with 15 bases between the two germline ends. CDR3 length: 14 residues. Germline V lookup: CDR1 SGHVS, CDR2 FNYEAQ. The CDR3 sequence is CASSSPALNYGYTF. CDR3 nucleotide sequence: TGTGCCAGTTCCAGTCCCGCCCTTAACTATGGCTACACCTTC. The full variable domain, in which reference TRBV7-6 and TRBJ1-2 provide the parts outside the CDR3, is GAGVSQSPRYKVTKRGQDVALRCDPISGHVSLYWYRQALGQGPEFLTYFNYEAQQDKSGLPNDRFSAERPEGSISTLTIQRTEQRDSAMYRCASSSPALNYGYTFGSGTRLTVV.

V is TRBV7-9 and J is TRBJ2-7, with 14 nucleotides matching TRBD2. Germline CDR1 SEHNR, CDR2 FQNEAQ (reference sequence). This CDR3 has 18 residues. V trimming: 5 bases; J trimming: 6 bases; junction bases outside the gene matches: 15. CDR3 sequence reads: CASSTAGLAGERRGEQYF. CDR3 DNA: TGTGCCAGCAGCACAGCGGGACTAGCGGGAGAAAGACGGGGCGAGCAGTACTTC.

This clonotype was counted between two and nine times. V is TRBV11-2 and J is TRBJ2-2, with D perhaps TRBD2 (7 bases). The CDR3 is 16 amino acids. Per the germline V gene, CDR1 is SGHAT and CDR2 is FQNNGV. V lost 3 bases, J lost 6 bases, and 17 bases lay in between. The CDR3 is CASSFWNVGGPGELFF. CDR3 sequence (DNA): TGTGCCAGCAGCTTCTGGAATGTCGGGGGGCCCGGGGAGCTGTTTTTT.

The chain has TRBV7-2 and TRBJ2-7, with 8 positions matching TRBD1. The CDR3 has 15 amino acids. Germline CDR1 SGHTA, CDR2 FQGNSA. V trimming: 7 bases; J trimming: 2 bases; junction bases outside the gene matches: 10. The CDR3 DNA sequence: TGTGCCAGCACGGTTAGCCAGGGGGCACCCTACGAGCAGTACTTC. This sequence encodes CASTVSQGAPYEQYF.

Of note for this clonotype: A junction end diverges from the germline sequence, so it may reflect a read error. The CDR3 loop is CASSYSFNEQFF. The CDR3 bases are TGTGCCAGCAGTTACTCCTTCAATGAGCAGTTCTTC. V is TRBV6-2 or TRBV6-3 and J is TRBJ2-1, with D hard to call. Germline V gives CDR1 MNHEY, CDR2 SVGEGT. The CDR3 sequence is 12 residues long.

This chain uses TRBV7-2 with TRBJ1-1; D is unclear. The CDR3 spans 13 residues. V was shortened by 5 bases and J by 0 bases, with 7 bases between the two germline ends. Germline CDR1 SGHTA, CDR2 FQGNSA. The CDR3 DNA follows: TGTGCCAGCAGCCCCCAAGTGAACACTGAAGCTTTCTTT. Its protein is CASSPQVNTEAFF.

This rearrangement joins TRBV28 to TRBJ1-5; TRBD1 is a possible D gene (5 bases). The V gene lost 2 bases and the J gene lost 5 bases, with 13 bases spanning the gap. CDR3 length equals 15 residues. Germline values: CDR1 MDHEN, CDR2 SYDVKM. The CDR3 loop reads CASSLHDSYDQPQHF. The CDR3 coding sequence is TGTGCCAGCAGTTTACACGACAGCTACGATCAGCCCCAGCATTTT. Looking up the rest from reference TRBV28 and TRBJ1-5 gives the full variable domain: DVKVTQSSRYLVKRTGEKVFLECVQDMDHENMFWYRQDPGLGLRLIYFSYDVKMKEKGDIPEGYSVSREKKERFSLILESASTNQTSMYLCASSLHDSYDQPQHFGDGTRLSIL.

The chain links TRBV6-2 or TRBV6-3 to TRBJ1-1, with 8 bases lining up with TRBD1. The V gene end was trimmed by 6 bases and the J gene end by 3 bases; junction bases not matched to a gene: 9. The CDR3 has 15 amino acids. Germline V gene sequence: CDR1 MNHEY, CDR2 SVGEGT. CDR3 coding DNA: TGTGCCAGCAGATCAAGACAGGGGAGGGACACTGAAGCTTTCTTT. This encodes CASRSRQGRDTEAFF.

The J gene is TRBJ2-7, the V gene TRBV11-2; D gene unclear. The CDR3 is made up of 13 amino acids. Germline values: CDR1 SGHAT, CDR2 FQNNGV. The ends were cut back, 5 bases at V and 2 bases at J, with 10 bases in the middle. Written as DNA, the CDR3 is TGTGCCAGCAGCCCTACTGTCCCCTACGAGCAGTACTTC. This sequence encodes CASSPTVPYEQYF. The full variable domain, completed using reference TRBV11-2 and TRBJ2-7, is EAGVAQSPRYKIIEKRQSVAFWCNPISGHATLYWYQQILGQGPKLLIQFQNNGVVDDSQLPKDRFSAERLKGVDSTLKIQPAKLEDSAVYLCASSPTVPYEQYFGPGTRLTVT.

The rearrangement joins TRBV28 to TRBJ2-3; D is perhaps TRBD2 (6 bases). Germline values: CDR1 MDHEN, CDR2 SYDVKM. This CDR3 has 14 amino acids. The ends were cut back, 1 base at V and 5 bases at J, with 10 bases in the middle. The CDR3: CASSLSVGGDTQYF. The CDR3 DNA reads as TGTGCCAGCAGTTTATCAGTGGGGGGAGATACGCAGTATTTT.

The V gene is TRBV14, the J gene TRBJ2-1; TRBD2 aligns across 10 bases. There are 17 residues in the CDR3. The ends lost 4 bases at V and 5 bases at J; junction bases unmatched: 11. Per the germline V gene, CDR1 is SGHDN and CDR2 is FVKESK. CDR3 amino acids: CASSPRSGRAKDNEQFF. DNA of the CDR3: TGTGCCAGCAGCCCTCGAAGCGGGAGGGCCAAGGACAATGAGCAGTTCTTC.

This clonotype has just a few counts. The gene calls are TRBV7-9 and TRBJ1-2; D might be TRBD1 (5 bases). Germline CDR1 is SEHNR and CDR2 is FQNEAQ (reference sequence). Between the trimmed V and J ends, which lost 5 bases and 3 bases, there was a span of 16 bases. CDR3 length: 15 residues. This chain's CDR3 is CASSRGRARDYGYTF. The CDR3 nucleotides are TGTGCCAGCAGCCGGGGACGCGCGAGGGACTATGGCTACACCTTC.

The chain is built from TRBV12-3 or TRBV12-4 and TRBJ2-1, with 9 bases aligning to TRBD2. V dropped 6 bases and J dropped 2; count of bases not matched to a gene: 17. This CDR3 has 19 residues. The CDR3 DNA follows: TGTGCCAGCAGCCCTCCGAACCTTAGCGGGAGTGGGACCTACAATGAGCAGTTCTTC. This sequence encodes CASSPPNLSGSGTYNEQFF.

In its sample, this clonotype was seen a few times. This chain links TRBV6-2 or TRBV6-3 with TRBJ2-2, with D perhaps given as TRBD1 or TRBD2 (5 bases each). CDR3 size: 16 residues. V was pared by 6 bases and J by 6 bases, with 20 bases between. CDR1 and CDR2 from the germline V gene are MNHEY and SVGEGT. The CDR3 region has the DNA TGTGCCAGCAGATTAGGGACGAGCAGATGGGCCGGGGAGCTGTTTTTT. Amino acid sequence: CASRLGTSRWAGELFF.

This clonotype was counted a few times. The genes are TRBV7-9 and TRBJ1-2, with D unclear. Trimming took off 5 bases at V and 0 bases at J, with 16 bases between the two ends. CDR3 size: 16 residues. CDR1 is SEHNR, CDR2 FQNEAQ, per germline (reference sequence). The CDR3 region has the DNA TGTGCCAGCAGCCTAATCGGATGGGATTCTAACTATGGCTACACCTTC. Amino acids: CASSLIGWDSNYGYTF.

J is TRBJ2-7 and V is TRBV6-2 or TRBV6-3; 8 bases agree with TRBD2. The CDR3 contains 16 residues. V was clipped by 0 bases and J by 5 bases; unmatched bases: 9. Germline assignment: CDR1 MNHEY and CDR2 SVGEGT. The CDR3 loop is CASSYSREGPGDEQYF. CDR3 nucleotide sequence: TGTGCCAGCAGTTACTCCCGGGAGGGCCCTGGGGACGAGCAGTACTTC.

This clonotype was counted between two and nine times. The chain carries TRBV7-2 and TRBJ1-5; possible D gene TRBD1, 5 bases. Trimming cost V 0 bases and J 7 bases, with 13 bases left between them. Looked up from germline, CDR1 is SGHTA and CDR2 is FQGNSA. The CDR3 loop spans 15 amino acids. For the CDR3, the DNA is TGTGCCAGCAGCTTAGCCGACAGCTATGGGCAGCCCCAGCATTTT. This encodes CASSLADSYGQPQHF.

The chain couples TRBV6-1 to TRBJ1-1; D possibly corresponds to TRBD1 (5 bases). V gave up 7 bases and J gave up 6 bases, with 15 bases separating them. The CDR3 has 13 amino acids. The germline CDR1 and CDR2 sequences are MNHNS and SASEGT. The CDR3 sequence is CASTHLGGAEAFF. The CDR3 DNA follows: TGTGCCAGCACCCACCTGGGGGGGGCTGAAGCTTTCTTT.

This clonotype was seen only a few times. V and J are TRBV7-3 and TRBJ2-1; no firm D call. The CDR3 runs to 15 residues. The germline V and J ends were trimmed by 2 bases and 2 bases, with 10 bases remaining between them. Germline V gene sequence: CDR1 SGHTA, CDR2 FQGTGA. The CDR3 spells CASSLYGGAYNEQFF. As DNA, the CDR3 is TGTGCCAGCAGCTTATATGGCGGAGCCTACAATGAGCAGTTCTTC.

The DNA of the CDR3 is TGTGCCAGCAGCTTAAGGTGGGAGGGCCTTGGAGATACGCAGTATTTT. The encoded protein is CASSLRWEGLGDTQYF. The chain combines TRBV7-2 with TRBJ2-3; 7 nucleotides line up with TRBD2. J was trimmed by 5 bases and V by 2 bases; bases with no gene match: 10. The CDR3 loop spans 16 amino acids. Germline CDR1 is SGHTA and CDR2 is FQGNSA.

This clonotype turned up a few times. The chain employs TRBV6-2 or TRBV6-3 and TRBJ2-5, with D tentatively TRBD2 (6 bases). The CDR3 length is 15 residues. Germline loops: CDR1 MNHEY, CDR2 SVGEGT. V lost 6 bases and J 4 bases, leaving 18 bases between the germline ends. This CDR3 is CASSRQTFSGETQYF. In DNA, the CDR3 is TGTGCCAGCAGCCGTCAGACGTTTAGCGGAGAGACCCAGTACTTC.

Only a few counts were recorded for this clonotype. V usage is TRBV6-6 and J usage is TRBJ2-2, with D hard to call. Per germline, CDR1 MNHNY and CDR2 SVGAGI (reference sequence). CDR3 length equals 12 residues. V shed 7 bases and J shed 5 bases, with 8 bases lying between them. DNA of the CDR3: TGTGCCAGCATGACATCAACCGGGGAGCTGTTTTTT. It yields the protein CASMTSTGELFF.